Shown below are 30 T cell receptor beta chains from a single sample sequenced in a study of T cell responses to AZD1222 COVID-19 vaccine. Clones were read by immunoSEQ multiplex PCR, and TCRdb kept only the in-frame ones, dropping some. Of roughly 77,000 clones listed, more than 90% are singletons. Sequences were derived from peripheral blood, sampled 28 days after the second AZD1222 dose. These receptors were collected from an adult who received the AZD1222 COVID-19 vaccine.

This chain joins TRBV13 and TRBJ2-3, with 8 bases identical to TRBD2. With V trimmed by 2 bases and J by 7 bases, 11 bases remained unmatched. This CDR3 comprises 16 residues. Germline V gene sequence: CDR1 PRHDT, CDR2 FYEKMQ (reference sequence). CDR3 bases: TGTGCCAGCAGCTTATCCACGGGAGGGCTGTACAATACGCAGTATTTT. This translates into CASSLSTGGLYNTQYF.

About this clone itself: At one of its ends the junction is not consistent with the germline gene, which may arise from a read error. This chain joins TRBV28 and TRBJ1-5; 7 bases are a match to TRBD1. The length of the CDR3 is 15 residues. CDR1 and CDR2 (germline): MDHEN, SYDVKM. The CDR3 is CASSNMPGGNQPQHF. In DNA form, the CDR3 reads TGTGCCAGCAGTAACATGCCAGGGGGGAATCAACCCCAGCATTTT.

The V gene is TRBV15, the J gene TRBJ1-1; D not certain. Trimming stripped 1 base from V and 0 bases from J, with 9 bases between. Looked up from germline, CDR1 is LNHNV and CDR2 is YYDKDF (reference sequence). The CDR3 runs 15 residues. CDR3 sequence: CATSRVVQMNTEAFF. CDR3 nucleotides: TGTGCCACCAGCAGAGTTGTACAGATGAACACTGAAGCTTTCTTT. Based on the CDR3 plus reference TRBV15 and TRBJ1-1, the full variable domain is DAMVIQNPRYQVTQFGKPVTLSCSQTLNHNVMYWYQQKSSQAPKLLFHYYDKDFNNEADTPDNFQSRRPNTSFCFLDIRSPGLGDTAMYLCATSRVVQMNTEAFFGQGTRLTVV.

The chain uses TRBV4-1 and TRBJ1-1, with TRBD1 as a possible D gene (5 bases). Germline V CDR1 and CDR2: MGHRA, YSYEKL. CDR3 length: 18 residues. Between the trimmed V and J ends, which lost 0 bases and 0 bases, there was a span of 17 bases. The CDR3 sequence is CASSQEYRNPGLNTEAFF. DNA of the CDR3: TGCGCCAGCAGCCAAGAGTACAGGAACCCGGGGCTGAACACTGAAGCTTTCTTT.

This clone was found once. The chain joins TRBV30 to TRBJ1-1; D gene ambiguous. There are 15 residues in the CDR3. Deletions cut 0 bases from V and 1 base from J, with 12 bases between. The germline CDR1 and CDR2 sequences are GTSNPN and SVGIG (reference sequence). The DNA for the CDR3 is TGTGCCTGGAGTGTGCCAGGATACACGAACACTGAAGCTTTCTTT. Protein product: CAWSVPGYTNTEAFF.

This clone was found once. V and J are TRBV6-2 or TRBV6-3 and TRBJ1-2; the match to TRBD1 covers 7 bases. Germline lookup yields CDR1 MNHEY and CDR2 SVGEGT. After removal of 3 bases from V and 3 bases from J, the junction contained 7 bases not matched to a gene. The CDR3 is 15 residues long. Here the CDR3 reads CASSYSTGTHYGYTF. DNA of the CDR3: TGTGCCAGCAGTTATTCGACAGGGACGCACTATGGCTACACCTTC.

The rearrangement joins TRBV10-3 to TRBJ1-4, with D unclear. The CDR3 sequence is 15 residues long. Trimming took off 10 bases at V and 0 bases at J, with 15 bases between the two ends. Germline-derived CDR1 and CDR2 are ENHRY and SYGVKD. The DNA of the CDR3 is TGTGCCACCTTTCTATTATTCTCAACTAATGAAAAACTGTTTTTT. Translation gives CATFLLFSTNEKLFF.

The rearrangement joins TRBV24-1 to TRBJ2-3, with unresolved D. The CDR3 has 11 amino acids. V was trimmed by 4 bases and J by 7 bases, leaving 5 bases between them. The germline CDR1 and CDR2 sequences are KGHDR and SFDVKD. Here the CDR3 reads CATSEGHTQYF. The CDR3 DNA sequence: TGTGCCACCAGTGAAGGGCATACGCAGTATTTT.

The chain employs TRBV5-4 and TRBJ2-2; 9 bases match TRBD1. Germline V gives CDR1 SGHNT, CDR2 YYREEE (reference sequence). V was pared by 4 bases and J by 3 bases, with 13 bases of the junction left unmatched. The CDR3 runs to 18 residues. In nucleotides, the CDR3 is TGTGCCAGCAGCCTACCTGGACGGGGGACAGGGTACACCGGGGAGCTGTTTTTT. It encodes CASSLPGRGTGYTGELFF.

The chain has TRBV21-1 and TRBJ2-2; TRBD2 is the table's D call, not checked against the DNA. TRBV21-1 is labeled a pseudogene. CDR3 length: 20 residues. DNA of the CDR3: TGTGCCAGCAGCAAAGGGGGCGCAGCGGGAGTGGGAAGGTGCACCGGGGAGCTGTTTTTT. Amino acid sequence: CASSKGGAAGVGRCTGELFF.

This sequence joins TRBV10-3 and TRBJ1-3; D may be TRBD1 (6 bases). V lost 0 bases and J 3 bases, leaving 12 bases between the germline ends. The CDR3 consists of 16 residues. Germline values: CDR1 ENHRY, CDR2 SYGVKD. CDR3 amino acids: CAISESRTAYGNTIYF. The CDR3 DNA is TGTGCCATCAGTGAGTCCCGGACAGCCTATGGAAACACCATATATTTT.

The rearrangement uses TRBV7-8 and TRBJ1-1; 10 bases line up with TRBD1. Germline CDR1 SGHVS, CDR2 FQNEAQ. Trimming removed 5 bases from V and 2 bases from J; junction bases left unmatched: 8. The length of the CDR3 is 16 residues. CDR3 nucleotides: TGTGCCAGCAGCCCGCGGGACAGGGGAAAAAACACTGAAGCTTTCTTT. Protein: CASSPRDRGKNTEAFF.

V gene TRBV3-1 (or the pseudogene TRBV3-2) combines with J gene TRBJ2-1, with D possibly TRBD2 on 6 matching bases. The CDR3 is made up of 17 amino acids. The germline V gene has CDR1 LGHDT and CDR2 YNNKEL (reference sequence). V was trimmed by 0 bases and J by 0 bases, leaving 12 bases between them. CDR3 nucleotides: TGTGCCAGCAGCCAAGACTTCCGGGGGAGCTCCTACAATGAGCAGTTCTTC. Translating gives CASSQDFRGSSYNEQFF.

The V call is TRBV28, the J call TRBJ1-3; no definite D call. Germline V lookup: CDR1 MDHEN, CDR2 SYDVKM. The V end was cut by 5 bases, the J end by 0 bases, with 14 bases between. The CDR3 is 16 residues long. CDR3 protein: CASSLTGPSSGNTIYF. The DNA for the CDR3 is TGTGCCAGCAGTCTGACCGGGCCTAGCTCTGGAAACACCATATATTTT. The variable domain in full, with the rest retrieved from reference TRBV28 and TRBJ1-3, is DVKVTQSSRYLVKRTGEKVFLECVQDMDHENMFWYRQDPGLGLRLIYFSYDVKMKEKGDIPEGYSVSREKKERFSLILESASTNQTSMYLCASSLTGPSSGNTIYFGEGSWLTVV.

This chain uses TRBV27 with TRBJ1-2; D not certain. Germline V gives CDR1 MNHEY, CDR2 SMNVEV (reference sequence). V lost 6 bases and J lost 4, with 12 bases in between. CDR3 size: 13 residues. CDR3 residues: CASSPGLTYGYTF. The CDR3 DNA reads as TGTGCCAGCAGCCCCGGACTGACCTATGGCTACACCTTC.

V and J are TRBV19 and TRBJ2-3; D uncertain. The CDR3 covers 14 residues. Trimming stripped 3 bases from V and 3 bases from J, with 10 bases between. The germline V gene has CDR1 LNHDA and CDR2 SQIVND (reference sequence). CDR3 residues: CASSIKVGTDTQYF. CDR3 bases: TGTGCCAGTAGTATTAAGGTTGGAACAGATACGCAGTATTTT. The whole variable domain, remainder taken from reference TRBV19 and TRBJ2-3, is DGGITQSPKYLFRKEGQNVTLSCEQNLNHDAMYWYRQDPGQGLRLIYYSQIVNDFQKGDIAEGYSVSREKKESFPLTVTSAQKNPTAFYLCASSIKVGTDTQYFGPGTRLTVL.

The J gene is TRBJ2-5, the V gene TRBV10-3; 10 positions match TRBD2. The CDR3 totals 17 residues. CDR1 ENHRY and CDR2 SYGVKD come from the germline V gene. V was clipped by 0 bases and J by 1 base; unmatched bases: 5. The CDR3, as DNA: TGTGCCATCAGTGAGTCGGGAGCGGGAGGGCCCCAAGAGACCCAGTACTTC. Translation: CAISESGAGGPQETQYF.

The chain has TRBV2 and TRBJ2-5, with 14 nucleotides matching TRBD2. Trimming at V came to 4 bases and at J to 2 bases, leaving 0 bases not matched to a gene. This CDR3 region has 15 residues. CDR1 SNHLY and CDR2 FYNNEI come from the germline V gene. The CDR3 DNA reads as TGTGCCAGCAGTGGACTAGCGGGAGGGCAAGAGACCCAGTACTTC. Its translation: CASSGLAGGQETQYF.

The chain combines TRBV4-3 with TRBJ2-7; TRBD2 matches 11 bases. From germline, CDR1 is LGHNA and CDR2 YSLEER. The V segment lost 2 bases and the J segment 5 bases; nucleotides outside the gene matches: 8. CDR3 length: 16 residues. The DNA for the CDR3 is TGCGCCAGCAGCCAAACACTAGCGGGAGACCCTGACGAGCAGTACTTC. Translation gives CASSQTLAGDPDEQYF.

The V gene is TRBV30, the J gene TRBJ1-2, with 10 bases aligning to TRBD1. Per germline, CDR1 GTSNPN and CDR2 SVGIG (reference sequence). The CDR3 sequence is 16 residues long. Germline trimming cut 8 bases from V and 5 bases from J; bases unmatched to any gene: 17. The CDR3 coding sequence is TGTGCCCGGAAGGAGACAGGGGGCATCGGGGTTTATGGCTACACCTTC. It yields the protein CARKETGGIGVYGYTF.

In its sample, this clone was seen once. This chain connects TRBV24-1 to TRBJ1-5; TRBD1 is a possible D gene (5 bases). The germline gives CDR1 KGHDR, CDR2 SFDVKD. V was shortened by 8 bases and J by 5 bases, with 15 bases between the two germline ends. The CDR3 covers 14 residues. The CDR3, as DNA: TGTGCCACCAAGGCGGCAGGGCGAGATCAGCCCCAGCATTTT. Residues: CATKAAGRDQPQHF.

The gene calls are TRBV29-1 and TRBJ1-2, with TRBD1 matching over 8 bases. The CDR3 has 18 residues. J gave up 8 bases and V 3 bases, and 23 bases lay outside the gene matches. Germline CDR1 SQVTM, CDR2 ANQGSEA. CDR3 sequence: CSVETRGRWAGGAAGYTF. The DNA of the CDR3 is TGCAGCGTTGAGACGAGGGGCAGGTGGGCAGGGGGCGCGGCAGGCTACACCTTC.

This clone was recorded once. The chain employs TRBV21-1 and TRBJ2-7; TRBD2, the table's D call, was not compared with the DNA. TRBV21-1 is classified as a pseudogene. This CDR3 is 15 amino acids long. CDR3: CARKGGRASSYEQYF. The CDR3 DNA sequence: TGTGCCAGAAAGGGCGGGAGGGCGAGCTCCTACGAGCAGTACTTC.

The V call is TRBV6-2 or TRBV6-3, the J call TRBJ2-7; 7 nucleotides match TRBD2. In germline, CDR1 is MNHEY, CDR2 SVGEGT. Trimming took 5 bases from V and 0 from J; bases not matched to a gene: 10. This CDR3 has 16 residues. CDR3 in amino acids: CASSRVFAGASYEQYF. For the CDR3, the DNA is TGTGCCAGCAGTAGAGTTTTTGCGGGAGCCTCCTACGAGCAGTACTTC.

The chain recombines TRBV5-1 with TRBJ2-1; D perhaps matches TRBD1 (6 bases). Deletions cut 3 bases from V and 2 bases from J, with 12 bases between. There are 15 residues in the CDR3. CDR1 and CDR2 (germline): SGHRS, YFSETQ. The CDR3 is CASSSQGGAYNEQFF. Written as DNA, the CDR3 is TGCGCCAGCAGCTCACAGGGTGGAGCCTACAATGAGCAGTTCTTC.

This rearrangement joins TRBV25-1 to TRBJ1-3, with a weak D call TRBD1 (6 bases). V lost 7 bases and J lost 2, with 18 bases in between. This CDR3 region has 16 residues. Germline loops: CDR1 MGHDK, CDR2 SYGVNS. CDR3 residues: CASTPSTGLAGNTIYF. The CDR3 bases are TGTGCCAGCACGCCCTCCACAGGGCTAGCTGGAAACACCATATATTTT.

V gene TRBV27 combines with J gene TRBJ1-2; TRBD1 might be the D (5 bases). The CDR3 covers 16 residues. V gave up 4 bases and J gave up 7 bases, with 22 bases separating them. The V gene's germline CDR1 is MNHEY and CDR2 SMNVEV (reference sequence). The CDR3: CASSSRGGVGSSGYTF. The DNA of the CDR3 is TGTGCCAGCAGTTCCCGGGGGGGGGTAGGATCCAGTGGCTACACCTTC.

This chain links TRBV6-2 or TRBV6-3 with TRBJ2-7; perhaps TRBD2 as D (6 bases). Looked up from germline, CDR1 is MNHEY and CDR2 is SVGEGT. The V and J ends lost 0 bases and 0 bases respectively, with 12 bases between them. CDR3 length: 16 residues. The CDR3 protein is CASSYSGRTSSYEQYF. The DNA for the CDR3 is TGTGCCAGCAGTTACTCTGGGAGGACGAGCTCCTACGAGCAGTACTTC.

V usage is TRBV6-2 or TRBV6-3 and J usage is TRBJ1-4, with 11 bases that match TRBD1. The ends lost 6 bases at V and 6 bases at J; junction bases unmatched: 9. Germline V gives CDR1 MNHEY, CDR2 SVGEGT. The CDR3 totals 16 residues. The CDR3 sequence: CASSLGTGGRDEKLFF. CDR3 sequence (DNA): TGTGCCAGCAGCCTCGGGACAGGGGGGCGAGATGAAAAACTGTTTTTT.

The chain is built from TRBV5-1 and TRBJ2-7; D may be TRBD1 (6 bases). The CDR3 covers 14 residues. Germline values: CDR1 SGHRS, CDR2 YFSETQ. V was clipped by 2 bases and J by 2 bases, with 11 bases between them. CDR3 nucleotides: TGCGCCAGCAGCTTAGCAGGGGTTACCTACGAGCAGTACTTC. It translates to CASSLAGVTYEQYF.